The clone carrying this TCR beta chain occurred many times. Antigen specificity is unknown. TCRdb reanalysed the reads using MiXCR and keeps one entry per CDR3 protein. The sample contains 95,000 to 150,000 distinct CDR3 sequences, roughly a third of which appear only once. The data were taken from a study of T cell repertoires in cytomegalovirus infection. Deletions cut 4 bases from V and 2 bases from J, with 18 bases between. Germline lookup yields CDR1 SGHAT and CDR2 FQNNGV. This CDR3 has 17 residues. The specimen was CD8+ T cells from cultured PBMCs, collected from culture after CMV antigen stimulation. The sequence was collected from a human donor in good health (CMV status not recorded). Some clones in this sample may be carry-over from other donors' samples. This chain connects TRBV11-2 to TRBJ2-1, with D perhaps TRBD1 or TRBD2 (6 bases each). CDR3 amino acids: CASSSPPGGDTYNEQFF. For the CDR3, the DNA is TGTGCCAGCAGCTCCCCGCCTGGCGGGGACACCTACAATGAGCAGTTCTTC.